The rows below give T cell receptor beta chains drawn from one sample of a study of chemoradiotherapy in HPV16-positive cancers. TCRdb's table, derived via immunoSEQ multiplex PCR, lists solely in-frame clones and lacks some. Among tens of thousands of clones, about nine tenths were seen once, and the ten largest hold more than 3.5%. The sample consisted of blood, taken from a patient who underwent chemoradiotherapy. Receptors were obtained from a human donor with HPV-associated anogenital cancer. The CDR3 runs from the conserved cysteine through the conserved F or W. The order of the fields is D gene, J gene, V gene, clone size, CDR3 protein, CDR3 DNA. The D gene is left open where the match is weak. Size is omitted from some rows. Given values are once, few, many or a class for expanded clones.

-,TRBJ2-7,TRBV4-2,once,CASSQDFSPIGQLNYEQYF,TGTGCCAGCAGCCAAGATTTTTCCCCCATAGGACAGCTTAACTACGAGCAGTACTTC
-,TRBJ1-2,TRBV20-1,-,CSAWQRGYTF,TGCAGTGCTTGGCAGAGGGGCTACACCTTC
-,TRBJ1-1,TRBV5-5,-,CASNNGGGNTEAFF,TGTGCCAGCAACAATGGGGGCGGGAACACTGAAGCTTTCTTT
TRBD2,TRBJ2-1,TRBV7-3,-,CASSTGLVGGNEQFF,TGTGCCAGCAGCACCGGACTAGTTGGGGGAAATGAGCAGTTCTTC
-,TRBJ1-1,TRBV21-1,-,CASSKARENTEAFF,TGTGCCAGCAGCAAAGCACGGGAGAACACTGAAGCTTTCTTT
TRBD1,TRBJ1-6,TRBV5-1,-,CASSLEQGNSPLHF,TGCGCCAGCAGCTTGGAACAGGGGAATTCACCCCTCCACTTT
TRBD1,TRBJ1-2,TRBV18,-,CASSPITGGTGGTGYTF,TGTGCCAGCTCACCAATTACAGGGGGCACAGGGGGGACCGGCTACACCTTC
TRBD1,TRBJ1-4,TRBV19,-,CASSLWTGEEKLFF,TGTGCCAGTAGTCTCTGGACAGGGGAGGAAAAACTGTTTTTT
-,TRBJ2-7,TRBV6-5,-,CASSYSFLGAYEQYF,TGTGCCAGCAGTTACTCGTTCTTGGGGGCCTACGAGCAGTACTTC
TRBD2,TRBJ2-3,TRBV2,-,CASSENSGRTDTQYF,TGTGCCAGCAGTGAGAATAGCGGGAGGACAGATACGCAGTATTTT
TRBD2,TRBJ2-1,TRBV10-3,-,CAITTASGRISDEQFF,TGTGCCATCACTACGGCTAGCGGGAGAATTAGTGATGAGCAGTTCTTC
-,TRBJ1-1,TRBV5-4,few,CASSFQNTEAFF,TGTGCCAGCAGCTTCCAGAACACTGAAGCTTTCTTT
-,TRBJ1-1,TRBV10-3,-,CAISSPTKAAEAFF,TGTGCCATCAGTAGCCCGACGAAAGCCGCTGAAGCTTTCTTT
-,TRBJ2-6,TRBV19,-,CASSSNRALTF,TGTGCCAGTAGTTCGAATCGGGCCCTGACTTTC
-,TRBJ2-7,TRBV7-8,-,CASSSRRDSLNYEQYF,TGTGCCAGCAGCTCTCGGCGCGACAGCCTGAACTACGAGCAGTACTTC
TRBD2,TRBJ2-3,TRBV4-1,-,CASSQENTLASGVTDTQYF,TGCGCCAGCAGCCAAGAAAATACCCTGGCTAGCGGGGTCACAGATACGCAGTATTTT
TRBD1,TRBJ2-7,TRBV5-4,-,CASSSSGQPYEQYF,TGTGCCAGCAGCTCATCGGGACAGCCCTACGAGCAGTACTTC
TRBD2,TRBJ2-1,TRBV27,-,CASSRLRLATEQFF,TGTGCCAGCAGCCGCCTTCGACTAGCTACTGAGCAGTTCTTC
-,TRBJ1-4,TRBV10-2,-,CASGAEEKLFF,TGCGCCAGCGGCGCGGAGGAAAAACTGTTTTTT
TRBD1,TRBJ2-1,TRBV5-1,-,CASSLREVGTGANEQFF,TGCGCCAGCAGCTTGAGGGAGGTCGGGACAGGGGCAAATGAGCAGTTCTTC
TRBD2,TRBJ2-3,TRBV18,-,CASSRAISGGTDTQYF,TGTGCCAGCTCACGCGCAATAAGCGGGGGCACAGATACGCAGTATTTT
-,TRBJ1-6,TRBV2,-,CASIRSTNSPLHF,TGTGCCAGCATCAGGTCGACCAATTCACCCCTCCACTTT
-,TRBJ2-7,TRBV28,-,CASRRSGLGEQYF,TGTGCCAGCAGGCGATCAGGTTTGGGTGAGCAGTACTTC
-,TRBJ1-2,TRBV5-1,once,CASSLDSPNYGYTF,TGCGCCAGCAGCTTGGACAGCCCTAACTATGGCTACACCTTC
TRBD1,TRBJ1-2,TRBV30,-,CAWKRDRTTQGTF,TGTGCCTGGAAGAGGGACAGGACGACTCAAGGGACCTTC
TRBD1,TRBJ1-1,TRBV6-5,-,CASSSLGTGENTEAFF,TGTGCCAGCAGTTCCCTCGGGACAGGGGAGAACACTGAAGCTTTCTTT
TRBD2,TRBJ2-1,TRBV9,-,CASSVVGGSIFNEQFF,TGTGCCAGCAGCGTAGTGGGCGGGAGCATTTTCAATGAGCAGTTCTTC
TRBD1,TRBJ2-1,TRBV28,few,CASSPRQIRGSKQFF,TGTGCCAGCAGTCCGCGTCAAATCAGGGGGTCCAAGCAGTTCTTC
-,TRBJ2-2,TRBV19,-,CATLQGYPGELFF,TGTGCCACTTTACAGGGTTATCCCGGGGAGCTGTTTTTT
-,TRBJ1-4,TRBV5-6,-,CASSLATFAGLFF,TGTGCCAGCAGCTTGGCCACCTTTGCCGGACTGTTTTTT
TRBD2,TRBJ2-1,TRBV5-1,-,CASSLVLARENEQFF,TGCGCCAGCAGCTTGGTATTAGCGCGGGAGAATGAGCAGTTCTTC
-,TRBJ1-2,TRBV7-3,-,CASSLNPGSGYTF,TGTGCCAGCAGCCTGAACCCAGGAAGCGGCTACACCTTC
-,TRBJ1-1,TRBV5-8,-,CASSLRTAAIFFETEAFF,TGTGCCAGCAGCCTGAGGACAGCTGCTATCTTTTTTGAGACTGAAGCTTTCTTT
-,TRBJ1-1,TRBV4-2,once,CASSQDSMRGEDTEAFF,TGTGCCAGCAGCCAAGATTCGATGCGGGGCGAGGACACTGAAGCTTTCTTT
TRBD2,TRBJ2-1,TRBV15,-,CATSTGTKGLASYNEQFF,TGTGCCACCAGCACCGGGACGAAGGGACTAGCTTCCTACAATGAGCAGTTCTTC
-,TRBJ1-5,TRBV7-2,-,CASSPLGGQPQHF,TGTGCCAGCAGCCCGCTCGGGGGTCAGCCCCAGCATTTT
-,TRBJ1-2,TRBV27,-,CASSPPPGEDGYTF,TGTGCCAGCAGTCCCCCCCCAGGGGAGGATGGCTACACCTTC
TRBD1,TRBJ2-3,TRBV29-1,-,CSGKRRDRVNTDTQYF,TGCAGCGGTAAACGCCGGGACAGGGTAAATACAGATACGCAGTATTTT
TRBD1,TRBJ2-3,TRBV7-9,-,CASSSPTGATDTQYF,TGTGCCAGCAGCTCCCCGACAGGGGCAACAGATACGCAGTATTTT
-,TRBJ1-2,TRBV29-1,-,CSVLGDLTPYTF,TGCAGCGTGTTAGGGGACCTCACACCCTACACCTTC
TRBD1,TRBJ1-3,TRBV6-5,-,CASSPGQGNTIYF,TGTGCCAGCAGCCCCGGACAGGGGAACACCATATATTTT
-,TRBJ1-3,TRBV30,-,CAWSVPGGRNTIYF,TGTGCCTGGAGTGTACCGGGCGGAAGGAACACCATATATTTT
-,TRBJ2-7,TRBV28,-,CASSIYEQYF,TGTGCCAGCAGTATCTACGAGCAGTACTTC
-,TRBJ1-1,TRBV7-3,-,CASSLNGQDEAFF,TGTGCCAGCAGCTTAAATGGGCAGGATGAAGCTTTCTTT
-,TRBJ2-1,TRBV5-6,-,CASMAGAMRQFF,TGTGCCAGCATGGCAGGGGCGATGCGGCAGTTCTTC
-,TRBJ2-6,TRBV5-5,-,CASSSAFPSGANVLTF,TGTGCCAGCAGCTCGGCGTTCCCTTCTGGGGCCAACGTCCTGACTTTC
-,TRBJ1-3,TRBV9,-,CASSVGGSSGNTIYF,TGTGCCAGCAGCGTAGGCGGCAGCTCTGGAAACACCATATATTTT
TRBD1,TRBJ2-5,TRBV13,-,CASSLTRGRRETQYF,TGTGCCAGCAGCTTAACGAGGGGGCGGCGAGAGACCCAGTACTTC
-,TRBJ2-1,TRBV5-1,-,CASSLEPSYNEQFF,TGCGCCAGCAGCTTGGAACCCAGCTACAATGAGCAGTTCTTC
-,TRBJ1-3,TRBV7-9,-,CASSTRQGGNTIYF,TGTGCCAGCAGCACCAGGCAGGGAGGAAACACCATATATTTT
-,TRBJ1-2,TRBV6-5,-,CASSYSNRDIDGYTF,TGTGCCAGCAGTTACTCGAACCGGGACATCGATGGCTACACCTTC
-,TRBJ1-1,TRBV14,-,CASSLSGGTEAFF,TGTGCCAGCAGCCTCTCTGGGGGCACTGAAGCTTTCTTT
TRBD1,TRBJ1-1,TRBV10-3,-,CAISAAQGGETEAFF,TGTGCCATCAGTGCCGCACAGGGGGGGGAGACTGAAGCTTTCTTT
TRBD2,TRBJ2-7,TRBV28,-,CASSWLAGEQYF,TGTGCCAGCAGTTGGCTAGCGGGAGAGCAGTACTTC
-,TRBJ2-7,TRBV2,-,CASMGSGRGYEQYF,TGTGCCAGCATGGGTTCCGGCAGGGGCTACGAGCAGTACTTC
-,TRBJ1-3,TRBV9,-,CASSVGGGGAAGNTIYF,TGTGCCAGCAGCGTAGGAGGTGGGGGGGCTGCTGGAAACACCATATATTTT
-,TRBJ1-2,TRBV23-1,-,CASRGWRRNYGYTF,TGCGCCAGCAGAGGCTGGAGGCGAAACTATGGCTACACCTTC
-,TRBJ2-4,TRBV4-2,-,CASSQDGRDIQYF,TGTGCCAGCAGCCAAGATGGGCGGGACATTCAGTACTTC
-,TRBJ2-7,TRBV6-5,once,CASPFSTSHQYEQYF,TGTGCCAGCCCGTTCTCTACGTCTCATCAGTACGAGCAGTACTTC
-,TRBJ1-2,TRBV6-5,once,CASSQILSDTLISF,TGTGCCAGCAGTCAGATACTTTCAGACACCCTGATATCCTTC